Listed below are T cell receptor beta chains from one sample, sequenced in a study of T cell responses to AZD1222 COVID-19 vaccine. Only in-frame clones appear in the TCRdb table, and some are missing; sequencing was by immunoSEQ multiplex PCR. Found here are around 200,000 clones, approximately 90% of them singletons; the top ten hold 0.75% to 1%. This material consisted of peripheral blood, taken on day 0 of AZD1222 vaccination. The receptors shown here come from an adult in good health. CDR3s include the opening cysteine and the closing phenylalanine or tryptophan.

j_gene: TRBJ1-5; v_gene: TRBV19; len: 16; CDR3aa: CASSIASGWGNQPQHF
j_gene: TRBJ2-1; v_gene: TRBV28; len: 14; CDR3aa: CASSLPAGGGEQFF
j_gene: TRBJ1-2; v_gene: TRBV4-1; len: 15; CDR3aa: CASSQGLDREAGYTF
j_gene: TRBJ1-1; v_gene: TRBV29-1; len: 11; CDR3aa: CSGAGNTEAFF
j_gene: TRBJ2-4; v_gene: TRBV6-5; len: 14; CDR3aa: CASRPTGGGNIQYF
j_gene: TRBJ1-1; v_gene: TRBV4-1; len: 17; CDR3aa: CASSQGLKGGMNTEAFF
j_gene: TRBJ1-2; v_gene: TRBV6-5; len: 12; CDR3aa: CANRVANYGYTF
j_gene: TRBJ2-3; v_gene: TRBV9; len: 12; CDR3aa: CASSTNVDTQYF
j_gene: TRBJ2-5; v_gene: TRBV3-1/TRBV3-2; len: 15; CDR3aa: CASSQDGLAGETQYF
j_gene: TRBJ1-1; v_gene: TRBV4-3; len: 17; CDR3aa: CASSQDPGTGMNTEAFF
j_gene: TRBJ2-5; v_gene: TRBV2; len: 16; CDR3aa: CASSLRTSGGVETQYF
j_gene: TRBJ2-2; v_gene: TRBV29-1; len: 14; CDR3aa: CSVEQGANTGELFF
j_gene: TRBJ1-1; v_gene: TRBV6-5; len: 13; CDR3aa: CASKGGGRTEAFF
j_gene: TRBJ1-2; v_gene: TRBV27; len: 13; CDR3aa: CASSTSRTGGYTF
j_gene: TRBJ1-2; v_gene: TRBV18; len: 14; CDR3aa: CASSPNGLGHGYTF
j_gene: TRBJ1-4; v_gene: TRBV4-2; len: 15; CDR3aa: CASSQDMGYNEKLFF
j_gene: TRBJ1-2; v_gene: TRBV24-1; len: 14; CDR3aa: CATSSPGRSYGYTF
j_gene: TRBJ1-5; v_gene: TRBV9; len: 13; CDR3aa: CASSVDYEGPQHF
j_gene: TRBJ2-6; v_gene: TRBV7-2; len: 13; CDR3aa: CASSYNRANVLTF
j_gene: TRBJ2-7; v_gene: TRBV24-1; len: 17; CDR3aa: CATSDMGTDLGGYEQYF
j_gene: TRBJ2-7; v_gene: TRBV5-1; len: 16; CDR3aa: CASSPRVAGLSYEQYF
j_gene: TRBJ2-3; v_gene: TRBV7-6; len: 15; CDR3aa: CASSLSRGGSDTQYF
j_gene: TRBJ1-4; v_gene: TRBV27; len: 14; CDR3aa: CASSLGRGREKLFF
j_gene: TRBJ2-3; v_gene: TRBV10-1; len: 16; CDR3aa: CASSVTGGRVRGTQYF
j_gene: TRBJ2-1; v_gene: TRBV9; len: 15; CDR3aa: CASSVVASGLDEQFF
j_gene: TRBJ2-1; v_gene: TRBV3-1/TRBV3-2; len: 14; CDR3aa: CASSQESVGNEQFF
j_gene: TRBJ2-3; v_gene: TRBV23-1; len: 15; CDR3aa: CASSGRGGSTDTQYF
j_gene: TRBJ2-7; v_gene: TRBV6-5; len: 15; CDR3aa: CASSHTSGGSYEQYF
j_gene: TRBJ1-2; v_gene: TRBV6-2/TRBV6-3; len: 15; CDR3aa: CASSSRAAMNYGYTF
j_gene: TRBJ1-5; v_gene: TRBV4-2; len: 15; CDR3aa: CASSQEVFSNQPQHF
j_gene: TRBJ1-5; v_gene: TRBV19; len: 15; CDR3aa: CASSIPPGIGQPQHF
j_gene: TRBJ2-2; v_gene: TRBV5-4; len: 14; CDR3aa: CASSRDSSTGELFF
j_gene: TRBJ1-2; v_gene: TRBV6-5; len: 15; CDR3aa: CASSLTADPNYGYTF
j_gene: TRBJ2-5; v_gene: TRBV7-9; len: 17; CDR3aa: CASSTENRALPEETQYF
j_gene: TRBJ1-4; v_gene: TRBV5-8; len: 16; CDR3aa: CASSRGQRGTNEKLFF
j_gene: TRBJ2-7; v_gene: TRBV7-3; len: 17; CDR3aa: CASSWLCSSGSSYEQYF
j_gene: TRBJ1-1; v_gene: TRBV5-4; len: 11; CDR3aa: CASSFRGEAFF
j_gene: TRBJ2-7; v_gene: TRBV11-2; len: 15; CDR3aa: CASSLGTTSEYEQYF
j_gene: TRBJ1-2; v_gene: TRBV6-5; len: 15; CDR3aa: CASIRGTRLIYGYTF
j_gene: TRBJ2-1; v_gene: TRBV19; len: 15; CDR3aa: CATRTGRSSYNEQFF
j_gene: TRBJ1-4; v_gene: TRBV29-1; len: 12; CDR3aa: CSVEVGGGKLFF
j_gene: TRBJ1-5; v_gene: TRBV4-1; len: 16; CDR3aa: CASSQEPGQVHQPQHF
j_gene: TRBJ1-5; v_gene: TRBV28; len: 17; CDR3aa: CASSPGQEGYSNQPQHF
j_gene: TRBJ2-1; v_gene: TRBV9; len: 16; CDR3aa: CASSVTSGVGYNEQFF
j_gene: TRBJ2-5; v_gene: TRBV13; len: 17; CDR3aa: CASSSGLAGASGETQYF
j_gene: TRBJ2-7; v_gene: TRBV3-1/TRBV3-2; len: 18; CDR3aa: CASSPWHPADSASYEQYF
j_gene: TRBJ1-5; v_gene: TRBV28; len: 12; CDR3aa: CASSRVNQPQHF
j_gene: TRBJ1-1; v_gene: TRBV11-2; len: 15; CDR3aa: CASSLEWAGLTEAFF
j_gene: TRBJ1-2; v_gene: TRBV10-3; len: 13; CDR3aa: CAINPGQVNGYTF
j_gene: TRBJ2-3; v_gene: TRBV5-1; len: 16; CDR3aa: CASRIGPTTSTDTQYF
j_gene: TRBJ2-1; v_gene: TRBV25-1; len: 14; CDR3aa: CASSIGVSYNEQFF
j_gene: TRBJ1-1; v_gene: TRBV12-3/TRBV12-4; len: 12; CDR3aa: CASSTDRTEAFF
j_gene: TRBJ1-1; v_gene: TRBV19; len: 14; CDR3aa: CASKGQPSNTEAFF
j_gene: TRBJ1-1; v_gene: TRBV5-1; len: 14; CDR3aa: CASSLESGNTEAFF
j_gene: TRBJ2-5; v_gene: TRBV27; len: 15; CDR3aa: CASSLTRDSRRTQYF